This is a list of T cell receptor beta chains from one sample in a study of T-cell memory formation after mild COVID-19. TCRdb re-called the 5' RACE reads with MiXCR, one entry per CDR3 protein. The sample shows over 250,000 distinct CDR3 sequences, roughly 15% of them seen only once. The sequenced material came from PBMCs or a T cell subset sorted from them (not recorded which). The receptors stem from a young man who had mild COVID-19 (a few samples of this study predate the infection). Cell type and time point are not known. Each CDR3 is given with its conserved first and last residue. Fields, in order: V gene, J gene, clone size, D gene, CDR3 DNA, CDR3 protein. The D gene is left open where the match is weak. Clone size, where shown, is once, few, many, or a class for clones that have expanded.

V gene: TRBV7-2; J gene: TRBJ1-2; clone size: many; D gene: NA; CDR3 DNA: TGTGCCAGCAGCTCGACAGCCGGAGGAGGCTACACCTTC; CDR3 protein: CASSSTAGGGYTF
V gene: TRBV7-9; J gene: TRBJ2-3; clone size: few; D gene: NA; CDR3 DNA: TGTGCCAGCTGGGCGAATACGCAGTATTTT; CDR3 protein: CASWANTQYF
V gene: TRBV4-3; J gene: TRBJ2-1; clone size: few; D gene: NA; CDR3 DNA: TGCGCCAGCAGCCTCTCGGGTCTCATGGCCGCGGATGAGCAGTTCTTC; CDR3 protein: CASSLSGLMAADEQFF
V gene: TRBV2; J gene: TRBJ2-1; clone size: NA; D gene: TRBD1; CDR3 DNA: TGTGCCAGCAGCTTTGGACAGGGCCTCTACAATGAGCAGTTCTTC; CDR3 protein: CASSFGQGLYNEQFF
V gene: TRBV7-3; J gene: TRBJ2-2; clone size: many; D gene: NA; CDR3 DNA: TGTGCCAGCAGTCAGCGGACTGCGAACACCGGGGAGCTGTTTTTT; CDR3 protein: CASSQRTANTGELFF
V gene: TRBV4-1; J gene: TRBJ2-1; clone size: NA; D gene: TRBD1; CDR3 DNA: TGCGCCAGCAGCCAGGGGGACAGACGATATGAGCAGTTCTTC; CDR3 protein: CASSQGDRRYEQFF
V gene: TRBV6-5; J gene: TRBJ2-3; clone size: NA; D gene: NA; CDR3 DNA: TGTGCCAGCAAGGGGACGACAGATACGCAGTATTTT; CDR3 protein: CASKGTTDTQYF
V gene: TRBV5-6; J gene: TRBJ2-2; clone size: few; D gene: TRBD1; CDR3 DNA: TGTGCCAGCAGCTGGGACAGGGGGCGGTCCGGGGAGCTGTTTTTT; CDR3 protein: CASSWDRGRSGELFF
V gene: TRBV5-1; J gene: TRBJ2-2; clone size: many; D gene: NA; CDR3 DNA: TGCGCCAGCAGCTTGGGGAGCGGGAACACCGGGGAGCTGTTTTTT; CDR3 protein: CASSLGSGNTGELFF
V gene: TRBV6-6; J gene: TRBJ2-5; clone size: NA; D gene: NA; CDR3 DNA: TGTGCCAGCAGTTACGTACACCAAGAGACCCAGTACTTC; CDR3 protein: CASSYVHQETQYF
V gene: TRBV11-2; J gene: TRBJ2-4; clone size: NA; D gene: NA; CDR3 DNA: TGTGCCAGCAGCGTAGGCACACAGGGATTCGACGACATTCAGTACTTC; CDR3 protein: CASSVGTQGFDDIQYF
V gene: TRBV4-2; J gene: TRBJ1-2; clone size: few; D gene: NA; CDR3 DNA: TGTGCCAGCAGCCACCTGGCGGGGTGGCGCGGCTACACCTTC; CDR3 protein: CASSHLAGWRGYTF